This T cell receptor beta chain originates from a study of cytomegalovirus exposure and HLA in healthy donors. CDR3 length: 13 amino acids. Trimming cost V 4 bases and J 4 bases; bases outside gene matches: 4. Per germline, CDR1 SEHNR and CDR2 FQNEAQ (reference sequence). PCR primers comprised 60 Vbeta and 13 Jbeta primers. Repertoires were generated with immunoSEQ multiplex PCR, while TCRdb's copy carries only in-frame clones and drops some. The profile shows roughly 100,000 clones, around three quarters of them singletons. This receptor was identified in a woman aged 45-65 years in good health and CMV-seropositive. Input material: PBMCs. The V call is TRBV7-9, the J call TRBJ2-7, with 7 bases aligning to TRBD2. CDR3 nucleotides: TGTGCCAGCAGCTCCCCCGGGGGGTACGAGCAGTACTTC. Translating it yields CASSSPGGYEQYF. Together with reference TRBV7-9 and TRBJ2-7, the CDR3 gives the full variable domain: DTGVSQNPRHKITKRGQNVTFRCDPISEHNRLYWYRQTLGQGPEFLTYFQNEAQLEKSRLLSDRFSAERPKGSFSTLEIQRTEQGDSAMYLCASSSPGGYEQYFGPGTRLTVT.